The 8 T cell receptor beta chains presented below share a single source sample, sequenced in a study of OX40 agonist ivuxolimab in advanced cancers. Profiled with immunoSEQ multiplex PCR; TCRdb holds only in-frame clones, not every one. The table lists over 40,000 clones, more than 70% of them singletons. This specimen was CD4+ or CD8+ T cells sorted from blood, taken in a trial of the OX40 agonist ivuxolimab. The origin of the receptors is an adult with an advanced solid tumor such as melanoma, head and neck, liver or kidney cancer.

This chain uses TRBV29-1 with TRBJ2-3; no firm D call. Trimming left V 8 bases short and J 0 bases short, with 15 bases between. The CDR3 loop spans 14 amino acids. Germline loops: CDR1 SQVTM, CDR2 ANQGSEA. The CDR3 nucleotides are TGCAGCTTTGGTCTCGGATCTAGCACAGATACGCAGTATTTT. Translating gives CSFGLGSSTDTQYF.

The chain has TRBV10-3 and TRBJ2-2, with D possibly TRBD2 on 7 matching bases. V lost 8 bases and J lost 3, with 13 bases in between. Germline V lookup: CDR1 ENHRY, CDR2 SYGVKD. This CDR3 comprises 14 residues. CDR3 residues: CAIGGAGDTGELFF. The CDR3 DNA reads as TGTGCCATCGGGGGGGCAGGTGACACCGGGGAGCTGTTTTTT.

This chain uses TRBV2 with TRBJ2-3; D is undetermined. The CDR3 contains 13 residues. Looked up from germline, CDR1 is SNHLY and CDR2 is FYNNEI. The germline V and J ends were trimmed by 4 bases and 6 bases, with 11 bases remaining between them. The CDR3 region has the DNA TGTGCCAGCAGTGGGCAGCTGGGGGATACGCAGTATTTT. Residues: CASSGQLGDTQYF.

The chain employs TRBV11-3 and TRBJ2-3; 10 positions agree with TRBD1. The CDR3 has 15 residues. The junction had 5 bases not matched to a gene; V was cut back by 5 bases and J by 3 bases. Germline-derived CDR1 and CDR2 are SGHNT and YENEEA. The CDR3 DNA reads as TGTGCCAGCAGCCAGACAGGGGGCATGACAGATACGCAGTATTTT. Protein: CASSQTGGMTDTQYF.

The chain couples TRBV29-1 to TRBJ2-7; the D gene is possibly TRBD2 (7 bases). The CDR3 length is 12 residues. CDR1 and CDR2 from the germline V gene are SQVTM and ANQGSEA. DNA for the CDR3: TGCAACCCGGTTAAGGGGGGGCACGAGCAGTACTTC. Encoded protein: CNPVKGGHEQYF.

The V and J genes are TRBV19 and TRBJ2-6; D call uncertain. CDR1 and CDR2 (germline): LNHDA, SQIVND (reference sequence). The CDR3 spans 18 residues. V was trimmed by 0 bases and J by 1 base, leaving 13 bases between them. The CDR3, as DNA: TGTGCCAGTAGTATAGATTCTGGAAAGGAGTCTGGGGCCAACGTCCTGACTTTC. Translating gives CASSIDSGKESGANVLTF.

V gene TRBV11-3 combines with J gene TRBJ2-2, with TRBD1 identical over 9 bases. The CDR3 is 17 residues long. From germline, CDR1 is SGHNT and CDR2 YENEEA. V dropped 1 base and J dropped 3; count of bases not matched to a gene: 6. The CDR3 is CASSLAGTGYDTGELFF. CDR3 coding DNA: TGTGCCAGCAGCTTAGCCGGGACAGGGTATGACACCGGGGAGCTGTTTTTT.

The CDR3 coding sequence is TGTGCCAGCAGTTATACCACAGCGGGAGACTACGAGCAGTACTTC. Its protein is CASSYTTAGDYEQYF. The chain couples TRBV6-6 to TRBJ2-7; 8 positions match TRBD2. The CDR3 length is 15 residues. The trim removed 3 bases at V and 3 bases at J, leaving 7 bases unmatched. Germline V gives CDR1 MNHNY, CDR2 SVGAGI (reference sequence).